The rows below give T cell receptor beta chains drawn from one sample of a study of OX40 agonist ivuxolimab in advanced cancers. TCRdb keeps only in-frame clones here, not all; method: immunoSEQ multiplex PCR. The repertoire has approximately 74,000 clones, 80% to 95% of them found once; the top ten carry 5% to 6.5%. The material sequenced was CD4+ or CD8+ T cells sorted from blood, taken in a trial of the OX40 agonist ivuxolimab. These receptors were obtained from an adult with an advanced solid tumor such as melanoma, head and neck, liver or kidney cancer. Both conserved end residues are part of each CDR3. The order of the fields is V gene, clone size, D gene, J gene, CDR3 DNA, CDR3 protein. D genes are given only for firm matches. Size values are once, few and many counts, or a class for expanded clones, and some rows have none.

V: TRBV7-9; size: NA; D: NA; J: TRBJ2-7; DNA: TGTGCCAGCAGCTCAGGGCCCGGACAGAGAGAAAGCTACGAGCAGTACTTC; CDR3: CASSSGPGQRESYEQYF
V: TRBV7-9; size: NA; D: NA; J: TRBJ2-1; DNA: TGTGCCAGCAGCTCGACTAGGCTGGTATTGGTACTTAACAATGAGCAGTTCTTC; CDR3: CASSSTRLVLVLNNEQFF
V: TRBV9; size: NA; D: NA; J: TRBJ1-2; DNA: TGTGCCAGCAGCGAATTACAGGGAACTGGCTACACCTTC; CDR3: CASSELQGTGYTF
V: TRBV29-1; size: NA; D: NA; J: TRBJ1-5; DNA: TGCACCGCTGGGGGGGGCTGGCAGCCCCAGCATTTT; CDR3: CTAGGGWQPQHF
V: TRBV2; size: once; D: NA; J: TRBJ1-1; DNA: TGTGCCAGCAGTGAAGCATCCGGGTACACTGAAGCTTTCTTT; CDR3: CASSEASGYTEAFF
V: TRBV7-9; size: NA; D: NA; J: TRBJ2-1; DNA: TGTGCCAGCAGCTTCGGAGGGGACAATGAGCAGTTCTTC; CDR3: CASSFGGDNEQFF
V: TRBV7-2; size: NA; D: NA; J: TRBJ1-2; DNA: TGTGCCAGCAGCTTAGCGAGGTCAGGGGAGGGCTACACCTTC; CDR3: CASSLARSGEGYTF
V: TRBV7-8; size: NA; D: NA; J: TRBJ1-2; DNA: TGTGCCAGCAGCTTAGACTCGGGCGTCTATGGCTACACCTTC; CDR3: CASSLDSGVYGYTF
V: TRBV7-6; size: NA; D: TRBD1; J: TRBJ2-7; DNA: TGTGCCAGCAGCTTTCCGGGACAGGGGGCCAACGAGCAGTACTTC; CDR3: CASSFPGQGANEQYF
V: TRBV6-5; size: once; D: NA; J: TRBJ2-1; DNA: TGTGCCAGCAGTTACTCTGGATCCGGGGACTACAATGAGCAGTTCTTC; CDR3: CASSYSGSGDYNEQFF
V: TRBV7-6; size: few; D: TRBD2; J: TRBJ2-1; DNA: TGTGCCAGCAGCTGGAGCGGGGGGGAAAGGAATGAGCAGTTCTTC; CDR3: CASSWSGGERNEQFF
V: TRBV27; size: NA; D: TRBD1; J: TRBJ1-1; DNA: TGTGCCAGCAGACCCACACAGGGGTTGGGCACTGAAGCTTTCTTT; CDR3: CASRPTQGLGTEAFF
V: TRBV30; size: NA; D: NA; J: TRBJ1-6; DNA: TGTGCCTGGAGTGGTGTAGGGGAGTCACCCCTCCACTTT; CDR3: CAWSGVGESPLHF
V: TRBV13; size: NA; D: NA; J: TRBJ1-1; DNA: TGTGCCAGCACATTTCCGAGCCAGAACACTGAAGCTTTCTTT; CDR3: CASTFPSQNTEAFF
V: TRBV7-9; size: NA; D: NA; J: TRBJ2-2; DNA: TGTGCCAGCAGCAGTGATTGGACCGGGGAGCTGTTTTTT; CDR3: CASSSDWTGELFF
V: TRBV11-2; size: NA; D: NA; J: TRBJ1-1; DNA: TGTGCCAGCAAGTGGGTCGCTGAAGCTTTCTTT; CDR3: CASKWVAEAFF
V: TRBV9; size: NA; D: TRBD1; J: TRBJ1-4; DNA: TGTGCCAGCAGCAGGACAGGGTTTAATGAAAAACTGTTTTTT; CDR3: CASSRTGFNEKLFF
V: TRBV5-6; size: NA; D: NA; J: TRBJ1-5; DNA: TGTGCCAGCAGCTTGGCCGGGCAGGGAAGCAATCAGCCCCAGCATTTT; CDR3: CASSLAGQGSNQPQHF